The 14 T cell receptor beta chains below were found in one sample sequenced in a study of molecular identifiers for immune sequencing clone quantification. TCRdb independently ran MiXCR on the PCR reads; one entry per CDR3 protein. The table has under 600,000 distinct CDR3 sequences, about 21% seen once. Sequenced material: naive CD8+ T cells from blood, with Jurkat cell RNA spiked in. Subset: FACS-sorted CD8+CD4-CCR7+CD45RA+ naive T cells. The receptors stem from a human donor in good health. Some libraries in this study had Jurkat cell RNA spiked in.

This clonotype was detected only once. This chain connects TRBV7-9 to TRBJ2-5, with TRBD1 as a possible D gene (6 bases). Looked up from germline, CDR1 is SEHNR and CDR2 is FQNEAQ (reference sequence). The CDR3 sequence is 16 residues long. V lost 4 bases, J lost 4 bases, and 19 bases lay in between. The CDR3 nucleotides read TGTGCCAGCAGCTCTGCGAGGGGGTCCCAGCGAGAGACCCAGTACTTC. Protein sequence: CASSSARGSQRETQYF.

Concerning this clonotype itself: A much larger clone differs from this one at a single base, so this may be a read error. The chain combines TRBV11-2 with TRBJ2-7; D is unclear. CDR3 length: 14 residues. Germline CDR1 is SGHAT and CDR2 is FQNNGV. Trimming left V 5 bases short and J 9 bases short, with 20 bases between. The CDR3 DNA follows: TGTGCCAGCAGCCCACGTTCTCCCGAGGACGGGCAGTACTTC. Amino acids: CASSPRSPEDGQYF.

The table lists this clonotype with a few counts. The V gene is TRBV7-3, the J gene TRBJ2-2; D is undetermined. V dropped 1 base and J dropped 3 bases, with 9 bases sitting between them. The germline gives CDR1 SGHTA, CDR2 FQGTGA. The CDR3 runs to 15 residues. The CDR3 bases are TGTGCCAGCAGCTTAAAAGATACAGACACCGGGGAGCTGTTTTTT. Its translation: CASSLKDTDTGELFF.

This chain connects TRBV20-1 to TRBJ2-7, with D perhaps being TRBD1 or TRBD2 (5 bases each). The V end was cut by 0 bases, the J end by 3 bases, with 27 bases between. Looked up from germline, CDR1 is DFQATT and CDR2 is SNEGSKA (reference sequence). CDR3 size: 19 residues. CDR3 amino acids: CSARDAARGVVGELYEQYF. The CDR3 DNA reads as TGCAGTGCTAGAGACGCAGCAAGGGGTGTCGTCGGGGAACTCTACGAGCAGTACTTC.

This clonotype was seen a handful of times. The V call is TRBV9, the J call TRBJ2-5, with 7 bases identical to TRBD2. Germline V gives CDR1 SGDLS, CDR2 YYNGEE. V was clipped by 0 bases and J by 2 bases; unmatched bases: 7. The CDR3 has 16 amino acids. This chain's CDR3 is CASSVAKAGRQETQYF. CDR3 nucleotides: TGTGCCAGCAGCGTAGCAAAAGCGGGAAGACAAGAGACCCAGTACTTC.

This clonotype was found a few times. V and J are TRBV3-1 and TRBJ1-5; D is ambiguous. CDR1 and CDR2 from the germline V gene are LGHDT and YNNKEL (reference sequence). The germline V and J ends were trimmed by 1 base and 6 bases, with 10 bases remaining between them. CDR3 length equals 14 residues. DNA of the CDR3: TGTGCCAGCAGCCAAGGGGGTGGGTTTCAGCCCCAGCATTTT. Protein product: CASSQGGGFQPQHF.

Many counts were recorded for this clonotype. The chain couples TRBV7-9 to TRBJ1-4; D is perhaps TRBD1 (5 bases). Germline V lookup: CDR1 SEHNR, CDR2 FQNEAQ (reference sequence). The CDR3 contains 14 residues. V shed 5 bases and J shed 10 bases, with 17 bases lying between them. CDR3 DNA sequence: TGTGCCAGCAGCCGGGGACCGGAGATCGGAAAACTGTTTTTT. It codes for CASSRGPEIGKLFF. Based on the CDR3 plus reference TRBV7-9 and TRBJ1-4, the full variable domain is DTGVSQNPRHKITKRGQNVTFRCDPISEHNRLYWYRQTLGQGPEFLTYFQNEAQLEKSRLLSDRFSAERPKGSFSTLEIQRTEQGDSAMYLCASSRGPEIGKLFFGSGTQLSVL.

This rearrangement joins TRBV7-2 to TRBJ2-3; no reliable D call. Germline loops: CDR1 SGHTA, CDR2 FQGNSA. The V gene lost 5 bases and the J gene lost 2 bases, with 11 bases spanning the gap. This CDR3 comprises 14 residues. The CDR3 sequence: CASSTTGYTDTQYF. The DNA of the CDR3 is TGTGCCAGCAGCACAACTGGGTACACAGATACGCAGTATTTT.

This clonotype occurred a few times. The chain couples TRBV5-1 to TRBJ1-4; D remains unclear. Germline V gives CDR1 SGHRS, CDR2 YFSETQ. V lost 4 bases and J lost 5, with 12 bases in between. This CDR3 spans 14 amino acids. The CDR3 bases are TGCGCCAGCAGCCCAAATTGGGCGAATGAAAAACTGTTTTTT. Amino acid sequence: CASSPNWANEKLFF.

This clonotype appeared many times. The chain joins TRBV27 to TRBJ2-3; D remains ambiguous. This CDR3 is built from 12 residues. V was shortened by 5 bases and J by 4 bases, with 7 bases between the two germline ends. Germline V gives CDR1 MNHEY, CDR2 SMNVEV (reference sequence). Written as DNA, the CDR3 is TGTGCCAGCAGTCCAAGATCAGATACGCAGTATTTT. It encodes CASSPRSDTQYF.

This clonotype was counted ten times or more. The chain is built from TRBV12-3 or TRBV12-4 and TRBJ2-7; a possible D gene is TRBD1 (6 bases). With 6 bases removed from V and 2 bases from J, the gap between germline ends came to 20 bases. The CDR3 runs 16 residues. The CDR3 DNA follows: TGTGCCAGCAGGTTCGGCGAAGACAGGCGACCCTACGAGCAGTACTTC. This encodes CASRFGEDRRPYEQYF.

The chain employs TRBV5-1 and TRBJ2-6, with D unclear. The CDR3 has 16 amino acids. Per germline, CDR1 SGHRS and CDR2 YFSETQ. Deletions cut 0 bases from V and 0 bases from J, with 7 bases between. Written as DNA, the CDR3 is TGCGCCAGCAGCTTGGACCAAGCCTCTGGGGCCAACGTCCTGACTTTC. This sequence encodes CASSLDQASGANVLTF.

A few counts support this clonotype. The chain is built from TRBV6-2 or TRBV6-3 and TRBJ2-1; no firm D call. Trimming shortened V by 5 bases and J by 10 bases, and 15 bases separated the two germline ends. Germline lookup yields CDR1 MNHEY and CDR2 SVGEGT. CDR3 length equals 13 residues. Here the CDR3 reads CASSAAADPEQFF. For the CDR3, the DNA is TGTGCCAGCAGTGCCGCCGCGGACCCGGAGCAGTTCTTC.

This clonotype came up many times. The rearrangement links TRBV7-9 to TRBJ2-6; the D is unclear. The V gene lost 0 bases and the J gene lost 2 bases, with 2 bases spanning the gap. Germline CDR1 and CDR2: SEHNR and FQNEAQ (reference sequence). There are 14 residues in the CDR3. For the CDR3, the DNA is TGTGCCAGCAGCTTAGCACCTGGGGCCAACGTCCTGACTTTC. This sequence encodes CASSLAPGANVLTF.